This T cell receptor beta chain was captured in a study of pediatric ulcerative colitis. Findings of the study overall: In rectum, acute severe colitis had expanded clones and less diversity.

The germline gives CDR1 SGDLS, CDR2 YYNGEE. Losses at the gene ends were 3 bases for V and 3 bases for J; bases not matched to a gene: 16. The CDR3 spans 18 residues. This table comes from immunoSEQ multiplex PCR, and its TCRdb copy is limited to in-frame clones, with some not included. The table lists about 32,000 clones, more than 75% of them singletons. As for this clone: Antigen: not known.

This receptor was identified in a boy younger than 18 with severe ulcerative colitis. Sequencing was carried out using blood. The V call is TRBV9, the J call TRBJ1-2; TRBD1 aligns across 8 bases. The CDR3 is CASSDGGLGQARYYGYTF. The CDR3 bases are TGTGCCAGCAGCGACGGGGGTTTGGGACAGGCAAGATACTATGGCTACACCTTC.